This TCR beta chain was captured in a study of T cells in Graves' hyperthyroidism and ophthalmopathy. There were TCR beta CDR3 regions amplified from RNA transcripts. HTBI primers were the set used in a first-round RT-PCR of the TCR CDR3. Using its own MiXCR run on the multiplex PCR reads, TCRdb lists one record per CDR3 protein. The sample consists of around 380,000 distinct CDR3 sequences, roughly 14% of them appearing once. Newly diagnosed hyperthyroidism, duration under 2 months, in patients aged 18 to 65. General observations from the study: The majority of expanded thyroid clonotypes above 0.001 also appeared in blood.

This clonotype was recorded many times. Its antigen is still unknown. The CDR3 consists of 14 residues. V gave up 0 bases and J gave up 7 bases, with 10 bases separating them. Per germline, CDR1 SNHLY and CDR2 FYNNEI. The sample was blood. The receptor's source is a man younger than 40 with Graves' hyperthyroidism that later progressed to Graves' ophthalmopathy. The chain has TRBV2 and TRBJ1-5; D is undetermined. The CDR3 here is CASSEARSDQPQHF. Written as DNA, the CDR3 is TGTGCCAGCAGTGAAGCTCGTTCAGACCAGCCCCAGCATTTT.